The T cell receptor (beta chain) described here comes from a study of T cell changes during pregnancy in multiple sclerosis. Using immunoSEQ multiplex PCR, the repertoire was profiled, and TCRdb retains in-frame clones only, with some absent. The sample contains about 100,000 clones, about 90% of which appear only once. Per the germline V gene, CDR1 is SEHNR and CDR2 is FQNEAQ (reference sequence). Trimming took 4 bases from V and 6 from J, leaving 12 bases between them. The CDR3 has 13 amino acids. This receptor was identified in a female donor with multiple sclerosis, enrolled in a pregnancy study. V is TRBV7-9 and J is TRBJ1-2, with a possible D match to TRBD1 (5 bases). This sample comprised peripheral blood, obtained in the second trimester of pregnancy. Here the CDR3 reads CASSYAAGNGYTF. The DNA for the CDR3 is TGTGCCAGCAGCTATGCGGCAGGGAATGGCTACACCTTC.